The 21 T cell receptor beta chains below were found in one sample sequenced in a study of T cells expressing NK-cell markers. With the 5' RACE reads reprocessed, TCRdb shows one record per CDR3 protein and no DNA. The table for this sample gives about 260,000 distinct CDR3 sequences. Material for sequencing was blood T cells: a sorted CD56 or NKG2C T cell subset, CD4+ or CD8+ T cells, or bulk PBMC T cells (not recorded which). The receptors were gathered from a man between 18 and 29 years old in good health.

The CDR3 spells CASSPPGARADYNEQFF. This rearrangement joins TRBV18 to TRBJ2-1; no DNA is available, so the TRBD1 call from TCRdb remains unchecked. The germline CDR1 and CDR2 sequences are KGHSH and LQKENI. CDR3 size: 17 residues.

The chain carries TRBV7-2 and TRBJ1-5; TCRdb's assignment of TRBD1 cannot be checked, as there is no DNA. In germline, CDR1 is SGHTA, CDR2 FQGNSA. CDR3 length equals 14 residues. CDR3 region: CASSPRGGGQPQHF.

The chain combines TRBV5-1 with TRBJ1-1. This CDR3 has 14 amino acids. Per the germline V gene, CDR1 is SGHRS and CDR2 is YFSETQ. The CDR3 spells CASSLVAENTEAFF.

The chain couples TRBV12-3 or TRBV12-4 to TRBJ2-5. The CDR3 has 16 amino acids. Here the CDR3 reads CASSLGVESFGETQYF.

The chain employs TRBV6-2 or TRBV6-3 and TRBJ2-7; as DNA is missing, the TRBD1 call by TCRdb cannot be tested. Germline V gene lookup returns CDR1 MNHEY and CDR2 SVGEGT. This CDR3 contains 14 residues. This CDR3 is CASYAPGFSYEQYF.

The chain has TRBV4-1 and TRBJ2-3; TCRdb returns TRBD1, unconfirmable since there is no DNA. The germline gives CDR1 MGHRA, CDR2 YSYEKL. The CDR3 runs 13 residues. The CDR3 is CASSQVFGGTQYF.

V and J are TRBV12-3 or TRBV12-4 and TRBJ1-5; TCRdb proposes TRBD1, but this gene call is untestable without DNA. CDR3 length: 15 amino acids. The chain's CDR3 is CASSSQGAGNQPQHF.

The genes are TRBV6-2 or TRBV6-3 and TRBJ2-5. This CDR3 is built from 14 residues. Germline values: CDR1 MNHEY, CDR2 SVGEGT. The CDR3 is CASSLAVLWETQYF.

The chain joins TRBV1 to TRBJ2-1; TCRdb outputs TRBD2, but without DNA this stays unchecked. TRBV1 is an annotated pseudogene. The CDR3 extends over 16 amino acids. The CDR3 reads CTSSQVEGVRENEQFF.

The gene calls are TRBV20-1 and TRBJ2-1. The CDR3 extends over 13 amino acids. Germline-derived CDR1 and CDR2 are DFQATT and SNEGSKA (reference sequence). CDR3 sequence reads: CSANSYSYNEQFF.

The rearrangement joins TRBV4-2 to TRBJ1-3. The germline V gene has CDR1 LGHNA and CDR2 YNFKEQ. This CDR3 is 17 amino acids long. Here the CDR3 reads CASSQVGSVSSGNTIYF.

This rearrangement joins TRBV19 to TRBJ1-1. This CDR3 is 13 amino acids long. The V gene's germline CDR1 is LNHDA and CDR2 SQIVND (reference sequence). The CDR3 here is CASSDQYFTEAFF.

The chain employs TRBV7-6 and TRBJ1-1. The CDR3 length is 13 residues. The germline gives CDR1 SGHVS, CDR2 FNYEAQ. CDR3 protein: CASSLVPYTEAFF.

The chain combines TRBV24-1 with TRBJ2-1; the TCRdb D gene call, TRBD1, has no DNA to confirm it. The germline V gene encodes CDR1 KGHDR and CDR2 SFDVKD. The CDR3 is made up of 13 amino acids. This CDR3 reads CATSDLEGVKQFF.

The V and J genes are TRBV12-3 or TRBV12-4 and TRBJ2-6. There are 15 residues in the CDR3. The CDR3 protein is CASSLPWTGANVLTF.

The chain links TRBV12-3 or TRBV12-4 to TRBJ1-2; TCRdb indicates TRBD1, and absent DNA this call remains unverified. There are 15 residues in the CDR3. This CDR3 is CASCSWDRCGYGYTF.

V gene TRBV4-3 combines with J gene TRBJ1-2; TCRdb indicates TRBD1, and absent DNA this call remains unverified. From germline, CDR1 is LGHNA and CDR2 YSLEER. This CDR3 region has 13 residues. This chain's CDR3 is CASSQQGNYGYTF.

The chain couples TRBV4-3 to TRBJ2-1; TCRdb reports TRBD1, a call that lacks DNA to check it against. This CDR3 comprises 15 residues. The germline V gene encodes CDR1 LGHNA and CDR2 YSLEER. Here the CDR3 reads CASSQQRGGSNEQFF.

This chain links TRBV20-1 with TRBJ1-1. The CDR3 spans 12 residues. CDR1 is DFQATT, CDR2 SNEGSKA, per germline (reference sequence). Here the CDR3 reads CSASDRASRSFF.

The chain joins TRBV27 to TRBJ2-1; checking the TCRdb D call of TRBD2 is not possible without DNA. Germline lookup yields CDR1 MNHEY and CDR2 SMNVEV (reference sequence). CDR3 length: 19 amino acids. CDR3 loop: CASERRGTGLSDYYNEQFF.

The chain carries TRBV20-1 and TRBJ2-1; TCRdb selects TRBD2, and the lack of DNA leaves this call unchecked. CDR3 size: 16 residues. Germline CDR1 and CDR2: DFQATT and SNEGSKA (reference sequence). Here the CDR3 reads CSARLSGGAQDNEQFF.